The present T cell receptor beta chain was sequenced within a study of T cells after yellow fever vaccination. General study results and limits: Most primary-vaccination clones reappeared after the booster (just under 98% CD4, approximately 88% CD8).

A process of 5'RACE template switching, which added a universal primer site and UMIs, was used to make TCR cDNA. TCRdb redid the calling of the 5' RACE reads with MiXCR, one entry per CDR3 protein. This table has about 150,000 distinct CDR3 sequences, approximately 6.6% appearing once. V was cut by 5 bases and J by 0 bases, with 10 bases left in between. The CDR3 spans 14 residues. There are many counts of this clonotype. The antigen is undetermined. This sequence joins TRBV12-3 or TRBV12-4 and TRBJ1-2, with a possible D match to TRBD1 (5 bases). The TCR comes from a man aged 25 to 40 who received the YFV17D yellow fever vaccine. Here the sequenced sample was CD4+ T cells sorted from PBMCs, taken 10 days after the yellow fever booster vaccination. The CDR3 DNA sequence: TGTGCCAGCAGTGGACACCTAACTAACTATGGCTACACCTTC. Protein: CASSGHLTNYGYTF.